This T cell receptor (beta chain) was recovered during a study of blood T cells in healthy people across ages. The study drew donors from healthy Caucasian individuals in Russia aged roughly 6 to 90. PCR was performed a second time for about 6 to 12 cycles using a sample-barcoded 5' primer and a J-beta primer mix. One entry per CDR3 protein, called by TCRdb with MiXCR from the 5' RACE reads. The sample shows roughly 800,000 distinct CDR3 sequences, 36% of them seen only once. Study-wide points: It was the long-lived donors that had more naive CD4+ cells and higher diversity than aged donors.

The CDR3 runs 14 residues. Per germline, CDR1 GTSNPN and CDR2 SVGIG (reference sequence). V shed 5 bases, J shed 3 bases, and the junction held 8 bases outside the gene matches. This clonotype was found many times. Its antigen is currently unknown. Source material: blood. The receptor was isolated from a man younger than 35 in good health. The rearrangement uses TRBV30 and TRBJ2-7, with 9 bases identical to TRBD2. The CDR3 region is CAWGSGGPFYEQYF. The CDR3 region has the DNA TGTGCCTGGGGTAGCGGGGGCCCTTTCTACGAGCAGTACTTC.